One TCR beta chain is described in this entry. The record originates from a study of blood T cell repertoires in COVID-19. Study summary: Samples of COVID-19 (acute and convalescent) were obtained from the United States, Italy and Spain.

Authors' data handling: Reference gene primer amplification in the assay estimated nucleated cell counts. Only in-frame clones appear in the TCRdb table, and some are missing; sequencing was by immunoSEQ multiplex PCR. From that table come the V and J calls and clone size; the DNA was used to work out D and trimming. The sample has about 160,000 clones; roughly 87% are singletons. Trimming cost V 3 bases and J 1 base; bases outside gene matches: 6. The CDR3 totals 16 residues. Germline values: CDR1 SEHNR, CDR2 FQNEAQ (reference sequence). The sequenced sample was peripheral blood. The V and J genes are TRBV7-9 and TRBJ2-5; TRBD2 matches at 9 bases. The TCR originated in a woman aged 55-75 years who had recovered from COVID-19. This CDR3 is CASSLGGGGLQETQYF. The CDR3 DNA reads as TGTGCCAGCAGCTTGGGCGGGGGGGGACTCCAAGAGACCCAGTACTTC. The complete variable domain, with remaining parts taken from reference TRBV7-9 and TRBJ2-5, reads DTGVSQNPRHKITKRGQNVTFRCDPISEHNRLYWYRQTLGQGPEFLTYFQNEAQLEKSRLLSDRFSAERPKGSFSTLEIQRTEQGDSAMYLCASSLGGGGLQETQYFGPGTRLLVL.